This T cell receptor (beta chain) came from a study of blood T cell repertoires in COVID-19. Study as a whole: From the United States, Italy and Spain came samples of acute and convalescent COVID-19. PBMCs, B-cell-depleted T cells, or T cells were the source of the cDNA or gDNA that made up the material.

Original analysis: The assay estimated nucleated cells by amplifying reference gene primers. Profiling relied on immunoSEQ multiplex PCR, and the TCRdb table lists in-frame clones only, not all of them. Clonal size and the V and J genes are those of that table, whereas D and trimming came from the DNA. The top ten hold 0.7% to 0.8% of the sample, which has about 200,000 clones, 94% seen once. Germline V gene sequence: CDR1 ENHRY, CDR2 SYGVKD. Trimming removed 0 bases from V and 8 bases from J, with 11 bases in between. This CDR3 has 15 residues. During active infection, Seattle patients enrolled and were then monitored through disease.

V usage is TRBV10-3 and J usage is TRBJ1-6; D not certain. This receptor was obtained from a young man with COVID-19, enrolled during active disease. Input material: peripheral blood. The CDR3 DNA is TGTGCCATCAGTGAGTCGGAGTTCAGCGATTCACCCCTCCACTTT. Translating it yields CAISESEFSDSPLHF.